The 27 T cell receptor beta chains reported below all come from one sample, sequenced in a study of blood T cells in healthy people across ages. Sample-barcoded 5' priming and a J-beta primer mix drove a second PCR of roughly 6 to 12 cycles. TCRdb processed the 5' RACE reads anew with MiXCR; each CDR3 protein has one entry. Here the sample spans 910,000 or so distinct CDR3 sequences, approximately 50% being singletons. Sequenced input: blood. The receptor set was obtained from a woman in her sixties or seventies in good health.

The chain is built from TRBV3-1 and TRBJ1-2; no reliable D call. Trimming cost V 8 bases and J 7 bases, with 17 bases left between them. Germline lookup yields CDR1 LGHDT and CDR2 YNNKEL (reference sequence). The CDR3 loop spans 13 amino acids. The CDR3 spells CASAPGLRVGYTF. The DNA for the CDR3 is TGTGCCAGCGCGCCAGGTCTCCGTGTTGGCTACACCTTC.

This chain links TRBV28 with TRBJ1-2; the match to TRBD1 covers 8 bases. The CDR3 runs to 15 residues. Germline loops: CDR1 MDHEN, CDR2 SYDVKM. V was clipped by 5 bases and J by 5 bases; unmatched bases: 10. In DNA, the CDR3 is TGTGCCAGCAGTCTTGGGACAGGACTGGGGTATGGCTACACCTTC. Translated, it gives CASSLGTGLGYGYTF.

The sample holds a few counts of this clonotype. The V and J genes are TRBV28 and TRBJ2-1; 7 bases align to TRBD2. This CDR3 comprises 15 residues. With 1 base clipped from V and 2 bases from J, the junction kept 2 bases outside the gene matches. Germline-derived CDR1 and CDR2 are MDHEN and SYDVKM. The CDR3 region is CASSLLGGTYNEQFF. For the CDR3, the DNA is TGTGCCAGCAGTTTATTGGGGGGGACCTACAATGAGCAGTTCTTC.

V and J are TRBV28 and TRBJ2-5, with 8 bases fitting TRBD2. TRBJ2-7 explains the end of the DNA better; the J call may be wrong. This CDR3 is built from 14 residues. Germline values: CDR1 MDHEN, CDR2 SYDVKM. The CDR3 nucleotides read TGTGCCAGCAGGAAGAATAGCGGGGTCTACGAGCAGTACTTC. Its translation: CASRKNSGVYEQYF.

This clonotype was counted once. This chain joins TRBV29-1 and TRBJ1-2; 7 positions match TRBD1. V was pared by 4 bases and J by 8 bases, with 10 bases of the junction left unmatched. The CDR3 is 13 residues long. Germline V gene lookup returns CDR1 SQVTM and CDR2 ANQGSEA. The CDR3 region has the DNA TGCAGCGTTGCTCGGGGACAGTTCCAAGGCTACACCTTC. Encoded protein: CSVARGQFQGYTF.

The sample holds a few counts of this clonotype. The V and J genes are TRBV4-1 and TRBJ2-7, with 10 nucleotides matching TRBD1. The CDR3 extends over 15 amino acids. J lost 1 base, V lost 4 bases, and 4 bases had no gene match. Germline V CDR1 and CDR2: MGHRA, YSYEKL. This CDR3 is CASSPRDRGSYEQYF. The CDR3 DNA reads as TGCGCCAGCAGCCCCCGGGACAGGGGATCCTACGAGCAGTACTTC.

V usage is TRBV9 and J usage is TRBJ2-3; a possible D gene is TRBD1 (6 bases). V lost 5 bases and J lost 2, with 15 bases in between. The germline CDR1 and CDR2 sequences are SGDLS and YYNGEE. This CDR3 contains 15 residues. In DNA, the CDR3 is TGTGCCAGCAGTGTCAGGGGAATTTCCACAGATACGCAGTATTTT. Its protein product is CASSVRGISTDTQYF. Together with reference TRBV9 and TRBJ2-3, the CDR3 gives the full variable domain: DSGVTQTPKHLITATGQRVTLRCSPRSGDLSVYWYQQSLDQGLQFLIQYYNGEERAKGNILERFSAQQFPDLHSELNLSSLELGDSALYFCASSVRGISTDTQYFGPGTRLTVL.

The chain's CDR3 is CASSSYLGDRGRGKVYTF. CDR3 sequence (DNA): TGTGCCAGCAGTTCCTATCTCGGGGACAGGGGGCGGGGAAAGGTCTACACCTTC. The chain uses TRBV27 and TRBJ1-2, with 12 bases matching TRBD1. Germline trimming cut 4 bases from V and 10 bases from J; bases unmatched to any gene: 19. The CDR3 covers 18 residues. In germline, CDR1 is MNHEY, CDR2 SMNVEV (reference sequence).

The chain combines TRBV9 with TRBJ2-7, with 8 bases that match TRBD2. The DNA matches TRBJ2-5 better at its end, which makes the J call doubtful. Germline V gene sequence: CDR1 SGDLS, CDR2 YYNGEE. This CDR3 comprises 15 residues. The CDR3 region is CASSVEAGVWETQYF. Written as DNA, the CDR3 is TGTGCCAGCAGCGTAGAAGCGGGAGTGTGGGAGACCCAGTACTTC.

This clonotype was observed a handful of times. The J gene is TRBJ2-1, the V gene TRBV3-1; the match to TRBD2 covers 11 bases. Looked up from germline, CDR1 is LGHDT and CDR2 is YNNKEL (reference sequence). Trimming at V came to 4 bases and at J to 7 bases, leaving 9 bases not matched to a gene. The CDR3 length is 16 residues. The CDR3 sequence: CASSPQLAGAGNEQFF. As DNA, the CDR3 is TGTGCCAGCAGCCCCCAACTAGCGGGAGCTGGTAATGAGCAGTTCTTC.

The chain is built from TRBV20-1 and TRBJ2-7; TRBD2 is a possible D gene (6 bases). TRBJ2-4 explains the end of the DNA better; the J call may be wrong. From germline, CDR1 is DFQATT and CDR2 SNEGSKA (reference sequence). The CDR3 covers 13 residues. CDR3 residues: CSVPGEGKNIQYF. The CDR3 DNA sequence: TGCAGTGTTCCGGGGGAAGGCAAAAACATTCAGTACTTC.

V is TRBV29-1 and J is TRBJ2-5; D gene unclear. Looked up from germline, CDR1 is SQVTM and CDR2 is ANQGSEA. V lost 4 bases to trimming and J lost 5 bases, with 11 bases between them. The CDR3 is 12 residues long. CDR3 region: CSVAGTGETQYF. The CDR3 bases are TGCAGCGTTGCAGGAACTGGGGAGACCCAGTACTTC.

The chain links TRBV7-2 to TRBJ2-7, with 8 bases identical to TRBD2. There are 14 residues in the CDR3. Germline V lookup: CDR1 SGHTA, CDR2 FQGNSA. With V trimmed by 5 bases and J by 7 bases, 10 bases remained unmatched. The CDR3 region has the DNA TGTGCCAGCAGCGAACTAGCGGAAAGGAGAGAGCAGTACTTC. This encodes CASSELAERREQYF.

A word on this clonotype: Its ends do not fully match the called genes, so a read error is possible. The rearrangement links TRBV27 to TRBJ1-2, with unresolved D. CDR3 length: 12 residues. Looked up from germline, CDR1 is MNHEY and CDR2 is SMNVEV (reference sequence). CDR3 DNA: TGTACCAGCAGTTTTCGGACTGAGGGCTACACCTTC. Its translation: CTSSFRTEGYTF.

The V call is TRBV4-2, the J call TRBJ1-1, with D maybe TRBD1 (5 bases). Trimming cost V 1 base and J 2 bases, with 11 bases left between them. The CDR3 sequence is 15 residues long. Germline-derived CDR1 and CDR2 are LGHNA and YNFKEQ. The CDR3 DNA sequence: TGTGCCAGCAGCCAAGTGACAGCCTTTAACACTGAAGCTTTCTTT. Protein sequence: CASSQVTAFNTEAFF.

This clonotype occurred a few times. The gene calls are TRBV6-6 and TRBJ1-1; unclear D gene. The germline V gene has CDR1 MNHNY and CDR2 SVGAGI (reference sequence). The CDR3 consists of 14 residues. Trimming cost V 5 bases and J 0 bases, with 10 bases left between them. CDR3 residues: CASSTTPMNTEAFF. In nucleotides, the CDR3 is TGTGCCAGCAGTACCACTCCCATGAACACTGAAGCTTTCTTT.

The chain has TRBV12-3 or TRBV12-4 and TRBJ1-5; no definite D call. Trimming took 5 bases from V and 6 from J, leaving 11 bases between them. This CDR3 spans 13 amino acids. CDR3 DNA: TGTGCCAGCAGTCCTTTCTCGGGTCAGCCCCAGCATTTT. It yields the protein CASSPFSGQPQHF.

This sequence joins TRBV4-1 and TRBJ2-4, with 7 bases fitting TRBD2. Germline lookup yields CDR1 MGHRA and CDR2 YSYEKL. V was pared by 0 bases and J by 0 bases, with 11 bases of the junction left unmatched. The CDR3 extends over 19 amino acids. Here the CDR3 reads CASSQEGAAGALAKNIQYF. CDR3 DNA: TGCGCCAGCAGCCAAGAGGGAGCCGCGGGAGCGCTAGCCAAAAACATTCAGTACTTC.

This clonotype was detected only a few times. This sequence joins TRBV14 and TRBJ2-5; TRBD2 aligns across 8 bases. The CDR3 extends over 16 amino acids. V dropped 1 base and J dropped 11; count of bases not matched to a gene: 15. Germline CDR1 reads SGHDN; CDR2 reads FVKESK. The DNA for the CDR3 is TGTGCCAGCAGCCAAGGGACCAGCGGGGGTCAGGGAAAGCAGTACTTC. Protein sequence: CASSQGTSGGQGKQYF. Full variable domain (outside the CDR3, taken from reference TRBV14 and TRBJ2-5): EAGVTQFPSHSVIEKGQTVTLRCDPISGHDNLYWYRRVMGKEIKFLLHFVKESKQDESGMPNNRFLAERTGGTYSTLKVQPAELEDSGVYFCASSQGTSGGQGKQYFGPGTRLLVL.

V usage is TRBV14 and J usage is TRBJ2-6; D is ambiguous. Germline CDR1 reads SGHDN; CDR2 reads FVKESK. The CDR3 length is 15 residues. Trimming shortened V by 1 base and J by 2 bases, and 6 bases separated the two germline ends. CDR3 region: CASSQGETGANVLTF. In DNA, the CDR3 is TGTGCCAGCAGCCAAGGGGAAACTGGGGCCAACGTCCTGACTTTC.

This clonotype was detected only a few times. The chain combines TRBV20-1 with TRBJ1-2, with TRBD1 identical over 9 bases. The CDR3 is 13 amino acids. Losses at the gene ends were 6 bases for V and 6 bases for J; bases not matched to a gene: 8. CDR1 is DFQATT, CDR2 SNEGSKA, per germline (reference sequence). The CDR3 here is CSAGAGTGHGYTF. The CDR3 DNA reads TGCAGTGCCGGTGCCGGGACAGGGCATGGCTACACCTTC.

V and J are TRBV6-2 or TRBV6-3 and TRBJ2-7; 7 bases are a match to TRBD1. The CDR3 has 15 residues. Germline V gene sequence: CDR1 MNHEY, CDR2 SVGEGT. V dropped 8 bases and J dropped 1; count of bases not matched to a gene: 11. The DNA of the CDR3 is TGTGCCAGCCGACAACTCCAGGGGGTATCCTACGAGCAGTACTTC. Protein: CASRQLQGVSYEQYF.

This clonotype was found many times. The CDR3 reads CASSQDPGTEAFF. The CDR3 DNA is TGTGCCAGCAGCCAAGACCCGGGCACTGAAGCTTTCTTT. This sequence joins TRBV4-2 and TRBJ1-1; D ambiguous. Per the germline V gene, CDR1 is LGHNA and CDR2 is YNFKEQ. The CDR3 is 13 amino acids. The V gene lost 0 bases and the J gene lost 4 bases, with 6 bases spanning the gap.

This chain links TRBV6-6 with TRBJ2-7, with 8 bases that match TRBD1. Germline V CDR1 and CDR2: MNHNY, SVGAGI (reference sequence). The trim removed 2 bases at V and 0 bases at J, leaving 6 bases unmatched. This CDR3 spans 16 amino acids. In DNA, the CDR3 is TGTGCCAGCAGTTACGGACAGGGCAAAAGCTCCTACGAGCAGTACTTC. Protein product: CASSYGQGKSSYEQYF.

This clonotype was seen a handful of times. The gene calls are TRBV6-6 and TRBJ2-5, with 11 bases fitting TRBD2. With V trimmed by 2 bases and J by 1 base, 6 bases remained unmatched. CDR3 length: 17 residues. In germline, CDR1 is MNHNY, CDR2 SVGAGI (reference sequence). CDR3 DNA: TGTGCCAGCAGTTACCAACTAGCGGGAGCTATCCAAGAGACCCAGTACTTC. Its translation is CASSYQLAGAIQETQYF.

This chain joins TRBV29-1 and TRBJ1-1, with D uncertain. V was shortened by 8 bases and J by 2 bases, with 9 bases between the two germline ends. The V gene's germline CDR1 is SQVTM and CDR2 ANQGSEA. CDR3 length: 11 amino acids. The CDR3 loop reads CSYIQNTEAFF. The CDR3 nucleotides read TGCAGCTACATTCAAAACACTGAAGCTTTCTTT. Using reference TRBV29-1 and TRBJ1-1 for the parts outside the CDR3, the full variable domain is SAVISQKPSRDICQRGTSLTIQCQVDSQVTMMFWYRQQPGQSLTLIATANQGSEATYESGFVIDKFPISRPNLTFSTLTVSNMSPEDSSIYLCSYIQNTEAFFGQGTRLTVV.

There are a few counts of this clonotype. The V and J genes are TRBV10-3 and TRBJ2-5; D may be TRBD1 (5 bases). The germline CDR1 and CDR2 sequences are ENHRY and SYGVKD. V was pared by 2 bases and J by 5 bases, with 15 bases between. This CDR3 region has 15 residues. CDR3 sequence: CAISEPDQGRETQYF. For the CDR3, the DNA is TGTGCCATCAGTGAGCCAGACCAGGGCCGGGAGACCCAGTACTTC.